This paragraph reports one T cell receptor (beta chain). Its antigen is as yet unknown. 5'RACE primed from the constant segment yielded TCR alpha and TCR beta cDNA libraries bearing sample barcodes and UMIs. Each CDR3 protein is one row after TCRdb ran MiXCR on the 5' RACE reads. The table includes 200,000 to 300,000 distinct CDR3 sequences, 15% to 20% detected once. This sample is part of a study of T-cell memory formation after mild COVID-19. Study-wide context: Among the donors, TCR clusters were largely specific to each donor.

Study-level findings and limits: Clones which contracted sat mainly in CM and EM if CD4+, and in EMRA if CD8+. Balance between CD4 and CD8 was seen in clones contracting day 15 to 85, and a CD4+ lean was seen in later expanders.

V gave up 3 bases and J gave up 6 bases, with 6 bases separating them. The CDR3 is 13 amino acids. Germline-derived CDR1 and CDR2 are SGHTA and FQGNSA. Sequenced input: PBMCs or a T cell subset sorted from them (not recorded which). The chain carries TRBV7-2 and TRBJ1-6; D remains unclear. The sequence was obtained from a man between 18 and 29 years old who had mild COVID-19 (a few samples of this study predate the infection). Cell type and time point are not known. The CDR3 loop reads CASSLQSNSPLHF. In nucleotides, the CDR3 is TGTGCCAGCAGCTTGCAGAGTAATTCACCCCTCCACTTT.